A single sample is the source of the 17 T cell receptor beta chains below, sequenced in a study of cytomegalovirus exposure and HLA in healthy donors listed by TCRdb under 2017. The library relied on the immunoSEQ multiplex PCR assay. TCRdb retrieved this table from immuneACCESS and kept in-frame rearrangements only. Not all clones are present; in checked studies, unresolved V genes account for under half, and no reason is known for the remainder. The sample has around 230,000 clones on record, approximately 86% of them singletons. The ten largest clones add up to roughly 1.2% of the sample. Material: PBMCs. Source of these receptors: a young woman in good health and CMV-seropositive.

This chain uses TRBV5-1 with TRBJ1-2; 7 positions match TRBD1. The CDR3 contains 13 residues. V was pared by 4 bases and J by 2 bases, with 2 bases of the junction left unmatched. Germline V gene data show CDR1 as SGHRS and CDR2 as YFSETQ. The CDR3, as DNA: TGCGCCAGCAGCACGGACAGGAACTATGGCTACACCTTC. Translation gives CASSTDRNYGYTF.

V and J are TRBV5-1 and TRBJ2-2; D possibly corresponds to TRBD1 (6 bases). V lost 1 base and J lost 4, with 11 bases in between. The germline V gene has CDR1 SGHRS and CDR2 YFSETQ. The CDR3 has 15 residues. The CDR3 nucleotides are TGCGCCAGCAGCTTGATAGGGGGTAGCACCGGGGAGCTGTTTTTT. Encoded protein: CASSLIGGSTGELFF.

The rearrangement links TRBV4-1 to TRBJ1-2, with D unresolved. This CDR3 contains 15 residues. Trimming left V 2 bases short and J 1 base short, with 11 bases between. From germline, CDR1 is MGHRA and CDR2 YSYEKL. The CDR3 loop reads CASSQRGQLNYGYTF. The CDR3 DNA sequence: TGCGCCAGCAGCCAAAGAGGGCAGCTTAACTATGGCTACACCTTC.

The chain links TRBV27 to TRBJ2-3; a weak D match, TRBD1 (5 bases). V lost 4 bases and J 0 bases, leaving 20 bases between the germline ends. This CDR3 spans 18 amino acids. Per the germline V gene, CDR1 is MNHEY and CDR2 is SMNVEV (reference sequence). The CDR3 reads CASSSETPGHLSTDTQYF. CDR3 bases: TGTGCCAGCAGTTCTGAAACCCCCGGACATCTTAGCACAGATACGCAGTATTTT.

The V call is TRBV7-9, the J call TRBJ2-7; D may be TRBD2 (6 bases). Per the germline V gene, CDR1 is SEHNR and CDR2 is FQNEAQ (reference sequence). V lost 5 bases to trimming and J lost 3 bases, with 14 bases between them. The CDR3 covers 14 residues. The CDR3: CASSPTGLHYEQYF. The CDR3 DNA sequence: TGTGCCAGCAGCCCGACGGGACTCCACTACGAGCAGTACTTC.

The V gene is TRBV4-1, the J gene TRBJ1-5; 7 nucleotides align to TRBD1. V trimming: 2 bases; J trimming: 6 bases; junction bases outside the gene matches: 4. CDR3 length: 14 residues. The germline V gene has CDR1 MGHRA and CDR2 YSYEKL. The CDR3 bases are TGCGCCAGCAGCCAAACAGGGGTTGGTCAGCCCCAGCATTTT. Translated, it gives CASSQTGVGQPQHF.

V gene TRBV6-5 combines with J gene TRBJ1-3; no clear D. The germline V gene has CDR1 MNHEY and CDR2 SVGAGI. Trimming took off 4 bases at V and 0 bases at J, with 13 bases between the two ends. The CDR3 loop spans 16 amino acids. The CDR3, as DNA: TGTGCCAGCAGTTCGGGAGGGCTCCTCTCTGGAAACACCATATATTTT. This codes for CASSSGGLLSGNTIYF.

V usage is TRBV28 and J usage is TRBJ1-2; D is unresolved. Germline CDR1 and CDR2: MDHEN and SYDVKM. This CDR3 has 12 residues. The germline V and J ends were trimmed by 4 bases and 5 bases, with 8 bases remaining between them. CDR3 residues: CASSSNIYGYTF. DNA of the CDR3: TGTGCCAGCAGTTCCAACATATATGGCTACACCTTC.

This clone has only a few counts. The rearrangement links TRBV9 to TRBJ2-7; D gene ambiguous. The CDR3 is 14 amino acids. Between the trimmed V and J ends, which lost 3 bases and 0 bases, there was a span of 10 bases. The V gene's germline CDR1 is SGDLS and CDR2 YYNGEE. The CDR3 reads CASSETTLSYEQYF. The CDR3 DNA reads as TGTGCCAGCAGCGAGACGACACTCTCCTACGAGCAGTACTTC.

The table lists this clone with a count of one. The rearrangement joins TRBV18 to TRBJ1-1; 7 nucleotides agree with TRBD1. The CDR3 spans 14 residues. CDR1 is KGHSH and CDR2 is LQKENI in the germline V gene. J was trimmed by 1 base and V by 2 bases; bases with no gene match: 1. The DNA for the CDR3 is TGTGCCAGCTCACCAGGGACAGAGAACACTGAAGCTTTCTTT. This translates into CASSPGTENTEAFF.

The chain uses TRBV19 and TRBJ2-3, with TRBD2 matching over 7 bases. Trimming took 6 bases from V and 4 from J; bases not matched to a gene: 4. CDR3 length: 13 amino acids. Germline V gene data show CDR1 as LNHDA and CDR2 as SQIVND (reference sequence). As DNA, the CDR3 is TGTGCCAGTAGACCCCGGGGGGCAGATACGCAGTATTTT. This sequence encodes CASRPRGADTQYF.

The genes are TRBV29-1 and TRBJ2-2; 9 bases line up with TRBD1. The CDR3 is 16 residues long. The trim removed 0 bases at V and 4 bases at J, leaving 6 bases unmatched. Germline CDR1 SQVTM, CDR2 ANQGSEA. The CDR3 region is CSVEDWTGEGTGELFF. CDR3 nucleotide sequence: TGCAGCGTTGAAGATTGGACAGGGGAAGGCACCGGGGAGCTGTTTTTT.

Here the CDR3 DNA reads TGTGCCTGGAGTAAGACTGCTACTGAAGCTTTCTTT. Its translation: CAWSKTATEAFF. This sequence joins TRBV30 and TRBJ1-1; D not certain. The CDR3 covers 12 residues. Germline lookup yields CDR1 GTSNPN and CDR2 SVGIG (reference sequence). V dropped 2 bases and J dropped 5 bases, with 9 bases sitting between them.

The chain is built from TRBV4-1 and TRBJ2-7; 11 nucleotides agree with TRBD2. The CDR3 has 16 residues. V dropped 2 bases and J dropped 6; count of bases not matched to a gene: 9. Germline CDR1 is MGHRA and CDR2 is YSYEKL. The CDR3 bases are TGCGCCAGCAGCCAAACCCTAGCGGGAGGACTCTCCGAGCAGTACTTC. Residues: CASSQTLAGGLSEQYF.

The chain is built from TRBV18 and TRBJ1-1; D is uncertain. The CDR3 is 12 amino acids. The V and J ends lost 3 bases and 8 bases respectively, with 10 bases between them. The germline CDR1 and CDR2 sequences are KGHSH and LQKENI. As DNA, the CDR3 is TGTGCCAGCTCACCGGGCAGAGTAGAAGCTTTCTTT. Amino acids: CASSPGRVEAFF.

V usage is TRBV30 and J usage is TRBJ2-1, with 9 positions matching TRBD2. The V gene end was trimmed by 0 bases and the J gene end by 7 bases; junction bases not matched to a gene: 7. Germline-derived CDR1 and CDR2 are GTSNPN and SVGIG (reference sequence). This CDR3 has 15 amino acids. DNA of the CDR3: TGTGCCTGGAGTGTGGGCCTAGCGGGATTAAATGAGCAGTTCTTC. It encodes CAWSVGLAGLNEQFF.

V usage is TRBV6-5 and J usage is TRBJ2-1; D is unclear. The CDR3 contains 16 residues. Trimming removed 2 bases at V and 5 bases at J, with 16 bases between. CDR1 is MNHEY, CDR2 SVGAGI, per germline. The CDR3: CASSYEALDTNNEQFF. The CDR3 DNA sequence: TGTGCCAGCAGTTACGAGGCCCTTGATACTAACAATGAGCAGTTCTTC.